The present TCR beta chain was sequenced within a study of T cells in localized non-small cell lung cancer. Study conclusions and caveats: Prolonged overall survival went with higher T cell density in the blood.

A few counts support this clone. What it binds is not known. CDR3 length: 14 residues. Germline CDR1 is SGDLS and CDR2 is YYNGEE. V was trimmed by 4 bases and J by 6 bases, leaving 17 bases between them. Sequencing was performed with immunoSEQ multiplex PCR; in TCRdb, only in-frame clones are kept and a portion is missing. This table holds about 52,000 clones, roughly 75% found once. The sequence was obtained from a woman aged 40-70 years with stage II lung adenocarcinoma. The material was PBMCs, obtained before any cancer treatment. This sequence joins TRBV9 and TRBJ2-7, with D tentatively TRBD1 (6 bases). CDR3 sequence reads: CASSTMAGDGEQYF. The DNA for the CDR3 is TGTGCCAGCAGCACCATGGCAGGGGACGGCGAGCAGTACTTC.